This T cell receptor (beta chain) was sequenced during a study of technical replicates of blood from a handful of donors. The protocol was immunoSEQ multiplex PCR, while the TCRdb copy is restricted to in-frame clones and leaves out a portion. The sample shows about 13,000 clones, approximately 86% of them seen only once. Germline CDR1 and CDR2: LNHDA and SQIVND (reference sequence). The germline V and J ends were trimmed by 2 bases and 4 bases, with 6 bases remaining between them. CDR3 length: 13 residues. Sequences were obtained from PBMCs. This rearrangement joins TRBV19 to TRBJ2-1; weak D call: TRBD1 (6 bases). This TCR was sampled from a human donor in good health. The CDR3 loop reads CASSIQGYNEQFF. CDR3 bases: TGTGCCAGTAGTATACAGGGGTACAATGAGCAGTTCTTC. The whole variable domain, remainder taken from reference TRBV19 and TRBJ2-1, is DGGITQSPKYLFRKEGQNVTLSCEQNLNHDAMYWYRQDPGQGLRLIYYSQIVNDFQKGDIAEGYSVSREKKESFPLTVTSAQKNPTAFYLCASSIQGYNEQFFGPGTRLTVL.